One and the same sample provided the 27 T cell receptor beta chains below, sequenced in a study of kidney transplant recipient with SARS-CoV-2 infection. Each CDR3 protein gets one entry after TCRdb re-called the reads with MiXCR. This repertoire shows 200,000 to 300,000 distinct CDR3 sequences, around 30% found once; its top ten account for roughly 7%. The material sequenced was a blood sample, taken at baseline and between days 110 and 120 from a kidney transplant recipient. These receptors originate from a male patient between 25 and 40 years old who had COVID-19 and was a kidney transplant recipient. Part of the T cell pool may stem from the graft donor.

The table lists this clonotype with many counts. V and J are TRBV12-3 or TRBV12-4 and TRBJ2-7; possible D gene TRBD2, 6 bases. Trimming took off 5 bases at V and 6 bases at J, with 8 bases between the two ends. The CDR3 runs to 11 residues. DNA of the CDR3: TGTGCCAGCAGTAGACTAGGCGAGCAGTACTTC. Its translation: CASSRLGEQYF.

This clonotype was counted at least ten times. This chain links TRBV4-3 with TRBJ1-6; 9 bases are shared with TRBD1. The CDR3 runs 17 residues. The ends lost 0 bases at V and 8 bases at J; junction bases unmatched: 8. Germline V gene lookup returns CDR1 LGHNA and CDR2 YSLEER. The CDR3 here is CASSQESPDRGYSPLHF. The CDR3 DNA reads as TGCGCCAGCAGCCAAGAGTCCCCTGACAGGGGGTATTCACCCCTCCACTTT.

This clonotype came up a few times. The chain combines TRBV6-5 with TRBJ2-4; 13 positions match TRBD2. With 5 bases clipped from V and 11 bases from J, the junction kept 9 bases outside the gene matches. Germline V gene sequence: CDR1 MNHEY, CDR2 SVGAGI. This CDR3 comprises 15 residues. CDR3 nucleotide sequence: TGTGCCAGCAGTATCACGGGACTAGCGGGAAATTTTCAGTACTTC. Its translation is CASSITGLAGNFQYF.

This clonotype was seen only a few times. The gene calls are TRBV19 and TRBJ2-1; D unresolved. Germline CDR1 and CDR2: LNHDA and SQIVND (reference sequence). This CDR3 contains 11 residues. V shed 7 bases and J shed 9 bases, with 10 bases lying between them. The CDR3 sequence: CASMSSGEQFF. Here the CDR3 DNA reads TGTGCCAGTATGAGTTCGGGTGAGCAGTTCTTC.

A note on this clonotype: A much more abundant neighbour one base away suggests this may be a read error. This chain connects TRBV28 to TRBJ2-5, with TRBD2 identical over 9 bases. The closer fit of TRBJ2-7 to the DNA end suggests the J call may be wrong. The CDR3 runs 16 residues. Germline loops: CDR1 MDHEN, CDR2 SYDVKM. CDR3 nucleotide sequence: TGTGCCAGCAGTTTAGGCCCAGCGGGAGGCTCCTACGAGCAGTACTTC. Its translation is CASSLGPAGGSYEQYF.

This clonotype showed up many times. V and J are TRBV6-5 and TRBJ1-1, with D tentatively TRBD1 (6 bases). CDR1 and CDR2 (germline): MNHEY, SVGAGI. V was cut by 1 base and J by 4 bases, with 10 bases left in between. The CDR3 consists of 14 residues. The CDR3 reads CASSYLGGGTEAFF. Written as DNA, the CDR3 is TGTGCCAGCAGTTACTTAGGGGGTGGCACTGAAGCTTTCTTT.

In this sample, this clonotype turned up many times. The CDR3 nucleotides read TGTGCCAGCAGCCAGAACAGGGGAGGAGGCTACACCTTC. Amino acids: CASSQNRGGGYTF. The chain uses TRBV3-1 and TRBJ1-2; 7 nucleotides match TRBD1. The CDR3 spans 13 residues. The V gene's germline CDR1 is LGHDT and CDR2 YNNKEL (reference sequence). The trim removed 3 bases at V and 8 bases at J, leaving 6 bases unmatched.

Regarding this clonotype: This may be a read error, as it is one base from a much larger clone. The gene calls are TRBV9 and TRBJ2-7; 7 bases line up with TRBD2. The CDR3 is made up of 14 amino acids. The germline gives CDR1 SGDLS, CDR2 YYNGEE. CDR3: CACSVGAGEYEQYF. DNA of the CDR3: TGTGCCTGCAGCGTAGGGGCGGGAGAATACGAGCAGTACTTC.

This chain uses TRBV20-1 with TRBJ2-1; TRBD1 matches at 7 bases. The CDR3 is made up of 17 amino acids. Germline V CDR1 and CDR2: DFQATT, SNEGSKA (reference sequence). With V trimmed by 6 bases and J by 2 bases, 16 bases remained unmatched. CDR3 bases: TGCAGTGCCGTGAAGAACAGGGGTAATGTGGCCTACAATGAGCAGTTCTTC. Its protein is CSAVKNRGNVAYNEQFF.

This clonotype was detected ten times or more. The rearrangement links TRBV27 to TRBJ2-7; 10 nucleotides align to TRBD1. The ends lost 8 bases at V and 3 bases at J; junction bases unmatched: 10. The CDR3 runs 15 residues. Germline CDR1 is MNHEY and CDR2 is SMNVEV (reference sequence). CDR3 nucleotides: TGTGCCAGCGCTGACAGGGGGCCTTCCAACTACGAGCAGTACTTC. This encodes CASADRGPSNYEQYF.

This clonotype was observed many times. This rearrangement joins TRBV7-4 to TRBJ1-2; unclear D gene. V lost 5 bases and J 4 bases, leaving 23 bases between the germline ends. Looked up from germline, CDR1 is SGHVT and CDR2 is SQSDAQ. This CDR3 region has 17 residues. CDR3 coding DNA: TGTGCCAGCAGCCCGCGCAGTTCAGCTCGAAAGACCTATGGCTACACCTTC. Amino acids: CASSPRSSARKTYGYTF.

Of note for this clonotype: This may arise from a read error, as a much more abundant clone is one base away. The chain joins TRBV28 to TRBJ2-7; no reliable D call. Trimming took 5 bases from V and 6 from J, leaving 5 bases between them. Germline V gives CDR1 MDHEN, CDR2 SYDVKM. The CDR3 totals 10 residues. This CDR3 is CASSACEQYF. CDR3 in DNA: TGTGCCAGCAGTGCCTGCGAGCAGTACTTC. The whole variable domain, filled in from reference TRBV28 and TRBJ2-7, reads DVKVTQSSRYLVKRTGEKVFLECVQDMDHENMFWYRQDPGLGLRLIYFSYDVKMKEKGDIPEGYSVSREKKERFSLILESASTNQTSMYLCASSACEQYFGPGTRLTVT.

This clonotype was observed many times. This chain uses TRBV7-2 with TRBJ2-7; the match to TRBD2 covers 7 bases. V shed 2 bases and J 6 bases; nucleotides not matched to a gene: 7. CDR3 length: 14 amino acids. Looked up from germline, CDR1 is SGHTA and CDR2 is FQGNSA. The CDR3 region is CASSLWGEGLEQYF. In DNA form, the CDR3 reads TGTGCCAGCAGCTTATGGGGGGAGGGACTCGAGCAGTACTTC.

The CDR3 DNA follows: TGTGCCAGCAGCACGCCGCCGGTCGTTAGAAAGACCTATGGCTACACCTTC. It encodes CASSTPPVVRKTYGYTF. V and J are TRBV16 and TRBJ1-2; D unclear. Trimming shortened V by 5 bases and J by 4 bases, and 23 bases separated the two germline ends. Germline V gene sequence: CDR1 KGHSY, CDR2 FQNENV. This CDR3 contains 17 residues. Full variable domain (outside the CDR3, taken from reference TRBV16 and TRBJ1-2): GEEVAQTPKHLVRGEGQKAKLYCAPIKGHSYVFWYQQVLKNEFKFLISFQNENVFDETGMPKERFSAKCLPNSPCSLEIQATKLEDSAVYFCASSTPPVVRKTYGYTFGSGTRLTVV.

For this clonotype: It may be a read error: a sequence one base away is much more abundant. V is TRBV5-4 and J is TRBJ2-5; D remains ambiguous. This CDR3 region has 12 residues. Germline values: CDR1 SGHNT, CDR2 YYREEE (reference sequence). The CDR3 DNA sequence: TGTGCCAGCAGCGTAGACCAAGAGACCCAGCACTTC. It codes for CASSVDQETQHF.

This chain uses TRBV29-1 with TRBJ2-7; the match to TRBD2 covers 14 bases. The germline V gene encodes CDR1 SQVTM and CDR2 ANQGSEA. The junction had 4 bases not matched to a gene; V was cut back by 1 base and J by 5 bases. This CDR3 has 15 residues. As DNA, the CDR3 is TGCAGCGTTGAAGGGGGGACTAGCGGGAGTGACGAGCAGTACTTC. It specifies CSVEGGTSGSDEQYF.

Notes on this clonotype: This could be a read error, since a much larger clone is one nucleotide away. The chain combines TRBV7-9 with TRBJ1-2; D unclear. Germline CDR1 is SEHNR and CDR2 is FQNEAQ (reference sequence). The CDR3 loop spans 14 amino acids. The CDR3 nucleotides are TGTGCCAGCAGCTTAGAATCCGGGATCTATGGCAACACCTTC. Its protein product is CASSLESGIYGNTF.

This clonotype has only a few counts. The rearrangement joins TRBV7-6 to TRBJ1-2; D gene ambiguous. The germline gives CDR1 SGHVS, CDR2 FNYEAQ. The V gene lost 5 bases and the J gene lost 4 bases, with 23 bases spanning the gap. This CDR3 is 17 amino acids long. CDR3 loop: CASSETSESRKTYGYTF. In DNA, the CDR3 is TGTGCCAGCAGCGAGACGAGTGAATCTCGAAAGACCTATGGCTACACCTTC. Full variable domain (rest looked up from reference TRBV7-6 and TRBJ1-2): GAGVSQSPRYKVTKRGQDVALRCDPISGHVSLYWYRQALGQGPEFLTYFNYEAQQDKSGLPNDRFSAERPEGSISTLTIQRTEQRDSAMYRCASSETSESRKTYGYTFGSGTRLTVV.

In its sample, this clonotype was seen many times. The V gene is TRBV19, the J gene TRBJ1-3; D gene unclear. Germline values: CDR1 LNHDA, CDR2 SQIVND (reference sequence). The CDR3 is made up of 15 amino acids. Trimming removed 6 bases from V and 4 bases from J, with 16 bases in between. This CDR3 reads CASSHPVPRGNTIYF. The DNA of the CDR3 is TGTGCCAGTAGCCACCCTGTCCCCCGGGGAAACACCATATATTTT.

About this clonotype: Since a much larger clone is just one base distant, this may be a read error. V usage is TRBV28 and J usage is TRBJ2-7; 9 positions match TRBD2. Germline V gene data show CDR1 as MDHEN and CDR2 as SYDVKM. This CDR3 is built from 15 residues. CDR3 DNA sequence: TGTGCCGCCCAAGAAAGCGGGAGGCGCTACAATGAGCAGTCCTTC. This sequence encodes CAAQESGRRYNEQSF.

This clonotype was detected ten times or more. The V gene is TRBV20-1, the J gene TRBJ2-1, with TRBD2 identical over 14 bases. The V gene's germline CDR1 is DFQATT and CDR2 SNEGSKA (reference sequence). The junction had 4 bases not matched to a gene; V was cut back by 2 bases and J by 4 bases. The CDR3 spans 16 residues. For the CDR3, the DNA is TGCAGTGCTAGAAGGGGGACTAGCGGGAGTTACAATGAGCAGTTCTTC. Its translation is CSARRGTSGSYNEQFF.

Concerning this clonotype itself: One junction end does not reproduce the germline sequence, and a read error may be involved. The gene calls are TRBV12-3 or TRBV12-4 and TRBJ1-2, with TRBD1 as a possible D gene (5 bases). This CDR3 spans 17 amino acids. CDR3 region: CAGSGANSFRKTYGYTF. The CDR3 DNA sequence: TGTGCCGGCAGTGGGGCGAACAGCTTCCGAAAGACCTATGGCTACACCTTC.

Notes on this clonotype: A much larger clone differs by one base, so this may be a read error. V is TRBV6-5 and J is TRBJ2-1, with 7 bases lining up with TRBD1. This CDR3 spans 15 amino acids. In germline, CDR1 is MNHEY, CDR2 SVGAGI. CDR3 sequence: CASTLDRFSYNERFF. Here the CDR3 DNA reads TGTGCCAGCACCCTGGACAGGTTCTCCTACAATGAGCGGTTCTTC.

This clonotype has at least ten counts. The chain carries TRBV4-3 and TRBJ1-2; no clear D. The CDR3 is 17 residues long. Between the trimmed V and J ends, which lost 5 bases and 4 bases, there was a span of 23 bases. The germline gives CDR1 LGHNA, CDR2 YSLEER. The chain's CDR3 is CASSNLKGRRKTYGYTF. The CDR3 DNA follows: TGCGCCAGCAGCAACCTGAAAGGACGTCGAAAGACCTATGGCTACACCTTC.

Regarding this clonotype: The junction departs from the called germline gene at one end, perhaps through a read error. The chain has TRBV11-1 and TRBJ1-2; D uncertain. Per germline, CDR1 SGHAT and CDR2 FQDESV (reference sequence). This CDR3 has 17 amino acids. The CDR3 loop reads CTSSVKHKAGKTYGYTF. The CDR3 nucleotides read TGTACCAGCAGCGTAAAGCATAAGGCTGGAAAGACCTATGGCTACACCTTC. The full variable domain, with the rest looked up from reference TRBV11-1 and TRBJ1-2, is EAEVAQSPRYKITEKSQAVAFWCDPISGHATLYWYRQILGQGPELLVQFQDESVVDDSQLPKDRFSAERLKGVDSTLKIQPAELGDSAMYLCTSSVKHKAGKTYGYTFGSGTRLTVV.

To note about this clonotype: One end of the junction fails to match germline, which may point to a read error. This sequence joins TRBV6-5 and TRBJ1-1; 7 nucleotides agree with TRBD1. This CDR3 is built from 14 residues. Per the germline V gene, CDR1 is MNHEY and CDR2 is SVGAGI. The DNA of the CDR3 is TGTGCCAGCAGCCAAGGACAGGTGAACACTGAAGTTTTCTTT. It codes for CASSQGQVNTEVFF.

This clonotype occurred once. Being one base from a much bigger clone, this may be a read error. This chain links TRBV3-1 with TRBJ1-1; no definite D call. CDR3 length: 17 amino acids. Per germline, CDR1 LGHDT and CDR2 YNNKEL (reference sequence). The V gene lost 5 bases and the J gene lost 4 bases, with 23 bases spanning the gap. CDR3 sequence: CASSGKSPISICTEAFF. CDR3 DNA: TGTGCCAGCAGCGGGAAGTCTCCCATTTCAATTTGCACTGAAGCTTTCTTT.